These T cell receptor beta chains were read from a single sample in a study of blood T cell repertoires in COVID-19. Sequencing was performed with immunoSEQ multiplex PCR; in TCRdb, only in-frame clones are kept and a portion is missing. The table has around 190,000 clones, roughly 86% seen once; the top ten hold 10% to 13%. The sequencing input was PBMCs or T cells enriched from blood (not recorded which). The receptor set was obtained from a man aged 18-30 years with acute COVID-19. The CDR3 runs from the conserved cysteine through the conserved F or W. D genes are given only for firm matches. Only part of the rows carry a size: once, few, many, or a class if the clone is expanded.

j_call: TRBJ2-3; d_call: -; v_call: TRBV4-1; clone_size: -; cdr3_nt: TGCGCCAGCAGCCAAGAGGAGCGGGCCGGTGCAGATACGCAGTATTTT; cdr3_aa: CASSQEERAGADTQYF
j_call: TRBJ1-1; d_call: -; v_call: TRBV10-1; clone_size: -; cdr3_nt: TGCGCCACCCCTTGGCAGGTGGTTGAAGCTTTCTTT; cdr3_aa: CATPWQVVEAFF
j_call: TRBJ2-5; d_call: TRBD1; v_call: TRBV5-1; clone_size: -; cdr3_nt: TGCGCCAGCAGCGTGGGACAGGTAGAAGAGACCCAGTACTTC; cdr3_aa: CASSVGQVEETQYF
j_call: TRBJ1-6; d_call: TRBD1; v_call: TRBV27; clone_size: -; cdr3_nt: TGTGCCAGCAGTTTCGGGGGACAGGGGTTTGTCTGGTCACCCCTCCACTTT; cdr3_aa: CASSFGGQGFVWSPLHF
j_call: TRBJ2-7; d_call: -; v_call: TRBV7-3; clone_size: -; cdr3_nt: TGTGCCAGCAGCTTAGGTGCGGGGACGCCTAGCGAGCAGTACTTC; cdr3_aa: CASSLGAGTPSEQYF
j_call: TRBJ1-1; d_call: TRBD1; v_call: TRBV10-3; clone_size: -; cdr3_nt: TGTGCCACCATGGACAGGGGTTCCACTGAAGCTTTCTTT; cdr3_aa: CATMDRGSTEAFF
j_call: TRBJ1-1; d_call: TRBD1; v_call: TRBV4-1; clone_size: few; cdr3_nt: TGCGCCAGCAGCCAAGATAAGTGGCAGGGGGGGAACACTGAAGCTTTCTTT; cdr3_aa: CASSQDKWQGGNTEAFF
j_call: TRBJ2-5; d_call: TRBD2; v_call: TRBV4-1; clone_size: -; cdr3_nt: TGCGCCAGCAGCCAAGGGACCATTAGCGGGAGGGCCTCAGAGACCCAGTACTTC; cdr3_aa: CASSQGTISGRASETQYF
j_call: TRBJ1-5; d_call: TRBD1; v_call: TRBV5-3; clone_size: -; cdr3_nt: TGTGCCAGAAGCCCGGGATCACACAGGGGTAGTCAGCCCCAGCATTTT; cdr3_aa: CARSPGSHRGSQPQHF
j_call: TRBJ2-7; d_call: TRBD2; v_call: TRBV2; clone_size: -; cdr3_nt: TGTGCCAGCACGGGACTAGCGAATAACTACGAGCAGTACTTC; cdr3_aa: CASTGLANNYEQYF
j_call: TRBJ2-5; d_call: TRBD1; v_call: TRBV24-1; clone_size: -; cdr3_nt: TGTGCCACCAGTGACCACGGGACAGCCCAAGAGACCCAGTACTTC; cdr3_aa: CATSDHGTAQETQYF
j_call: TRBJ2-2; d_call: TRBD2; v_call: TRBV6-1; clone_size: once; cdr3_nt: TGTGCCAGCAGTCAAGGCGGGAGGCCGAACACCGGGGAGCTGTTTTTT; cdr3_aa: CASSQGGRPNTGELFF
j_call: TRBJ2-7; d_call: -; v_call: TRBV2; clone_size: -; cdr3_nt: TGTGCCAGCACTGAGGACAGAGGCTACGAGCAGTACTTC; cdr3_aa: CASTEDRGYEQYF
j_call: TRBJ2-7; d_call: -; v_call: TRBV6-2/TRBV6-3; clone_size: -; cdr3_nt: TGTGCCAGCAGCCCTACCGCGAACTCCATGTCGTCCTACGAGCAGTACTTC; cdr3_aa: CASSPTANSMSSYEQYF
j_call: TRBJ2-7; d_call: TRBD2; v_call: TRBV5-5; clone_size: -; cdr3_nt: TGTGCCAGCACCCGGGGAGCGGGAATATCCTACGAGCAGTACTTC; cdr3_aa: CASTRGAGISYEQYF
j_call: TRBJ2-5; d_call: -; v_call: TRBV30; clone_size: -; cdr3_nt: TGTGCCCTCTCAGGGCCGGGCGGAAGGATAAGAGGCCAGTACTTC; cdr3_aa: CALSGPGGRIRGQYF
j_call: TRBJ1-1; d_call: TRBD1; v_call: TRBV5-4; clone_size: -; cdr3_nt: TGTGCCAGCAGCTGGGGGACAGGGGCGGCTGAAGCTTTCTTT; cdr3_aa: CASSWGTGAAEAFF
j_call: TRBJ2-2; d_call: TRBD1; v_call: TRBV18; clone_size: -; cdr3_nt: TGTGCCAGCTCACCAGACAGGGTCGGGGAGCTGTTTTTT; cdr3_aa: CASSPDRVGELFF
j_call: TRBJ2-7; d_call: TRBD2; v_call: TRBV11-1; clone_size: -; cdr3_nt: TGTGCCAGCAGCTTAGAGTCGGGACTAGCGGGTTACGAGCAGTACTTC; cdr3_aa: CASSLESGLAGYEQYF
j_call: TRBJ2-7; d_call: -; v_call: TRBV5-6; clone_size: -; cdr3_nt: TGTGCCAGCAGCTTCGGTGCCGAGCAGTACTTC; cdr3_aa: CASSFGAEQYF
j_call: TRBJ1-1; d_call: -; v_call: TRBV7-2; clone_size: -; cdr3_nt: TGTGCCAGCAGCTTCTCGCGGGACTCAGAAGTGGGTTTCTTT; cdr3_aa: CASSFSRDSEVGFF
j_call: TRBJ2-7; d_call: -; v_call: TRBV29-1; clone_size: -; cdr3_nt: TGCAGCGTTGAGGACACTTCCTACGAGCAGTACTTC; cdr3_aa: CSVEDTSYEQYF
j_call: TRBJ1-6; d_call: TRBD1; v_call: TRBV28; clone_size: -; cdr3_nt: TGTGCCAGCAGTTTTCGGAGACAGGGGGCGGGTTCACCCCTCCACTTT; cdr3_aa: CASSFRRQGAGSPLHF
j_call: TRBJ1-2; d_call: -; v_call: TRBV5-1; clone_size: once; cdr3_nt: TGCGCCAGCAGCGCAGGCTATGGCTACACCTTC; cdr3_aa: CASSAGYGYTF
j_call: TRBJ2-2; d_call: -; v_call: TRBV28; clone_size: -; cdr3_nt: TGTGCCAGCAGTTTTGGATCGGTCATGGGCAGGGTGTTTTCCGGGGAGCTGTTTTTT; cdr3_aa: CASSFGSVMGRVFSGELFF
j_call: TRBJ1-3; d_call: -; v_call: TRBV6-2/TRBV6-3; clone_size: -; cdr3_nt: TGTGCCAGCAGTCACCACGGGACATTGCTTCATTACTCTGGAAACACCATATATTTT; cdr3_aa: CASSHHGTLLHYSGNTIYF
j_call: TRBJ1-1; d_call: -; v_call: TRBV3-1/TRBV3-2; clone_size: -; cdr3_nt: TGTGCCAGCAGCCAAGAAGGGATAGGGGCGCGCACTGAAGCTTTCTTT; cdr3_aa: CASSQEGIGARTEAFF
j_call: TRBJ1-4; d_call: TRBD1; v_call: TRBV2; clone_size: -; cdr3_nt: TGTGCCAGCACCTTGGGGACAGACTCTAATGAAAAACTGTTTTTT; cdr3_aa: CASTLGTDSNEKLFF
j_call: TRBJ2-2; d_call: TRBD2; v_call: TRBV13; clone_size: -; cdr3_nt: TGTGCCAGCAGCCCGCCGGGACTAGCGGGAGCCGGGGAGCTGTTTTTT; cdr3_aa: CASSPPGLAGAGELFF
j_call: TRBJ2-2; d_call: TRBD1; v_call: TRBV4-1; clone_size: -; cdr3_nt: TGCGCCAGCAGCCGCGGACAGGGGGCTGGTTACACCGGGGAGCTGTTTTTT; cdr3_aa: CASSRGQGAGYTGELFF
j_call: TRBJ1-2; d_call: -; v_call: TRBV13; clone_size: -; cdr3_nt: TGTGCCAGCAGCCCAAGCCTATTCCCCGGACAAGGGAACTATGGCTACACCTTC; cdr3_aa: CASSPSLFPGQGNYGYTF
j_call: TRBJ1-2; d_call: -; v_call: TRBV28; clone_size: -; cdr3_nt: TGTGCCAGCAGTTTACGGGGTAGCCCGCACCCCGATGACTATGGCTACACCTTC; cdr3_aa: CASSLRGSPHPDDYGYTF
j_call: TRBJ1-1; d_call: -; v_call: TRBV28; clone_size: once; cdr3_nt: TGTGCCAGCAGTCTGAGTCCTGCGAACACTGAAGCTTTCTTT; cdr3_aa: CASSLSPANTEAFF
j_call: TRBJ1-1; d_call: -; v_call: TRBV6-1; clone_size: few; cdr3_nt: TGTGCCAGCAGTTTCGATCAGATGAACACTGAAGCTTTCTTT; cdr3_aa: CASSFDQMNTEAFF
j_call: TRBJ2-7; d_call: TRBD2; v_call: TRBV27; clone_size: -; cdr3_nt: TGTGCCAGCAGTTGGGCTAGCGGGAGGTATGAGCAGTACTTC; cdr3_aa: CASSWASGRYEQYF
j_call: TRBJ2-7; d_call: TRBD2; v_call: TRBV7-9; clone_size: -; cdr3_nt: TGTGCCAGCAGCCACCGTGAGGTAGCGGGAGTAAGCGAGCAGTACTTC; cdr3_aa: CASSHREVAGVSEQYF
j_call: TRBJ2-1; d_call: TRBD2; v_call: TRBV24-1; clone_size: -; cdr3_nt: TGTGCCACCAGTGATTCCGGGACTAGCACCCACAATGAGCAGTTCTTC; cdr3_aa: CATSDSGTSTHNEQFF
j_call: TRBJ1-4; d_call: -; v_call: TRBV3-1/TRBV3-2; clone_size: -; cdr3_nt: TGTGCCAGCAGCCCCCGGGGGGGGGAGCGCCAGGGAAAACTGTTTTTT; cdr3_aa: CASSPRGGERQGKLFF
j_call: TRBJ2-7; d_call: TRBD2; v_call: TRBV20-1; clone_size: medium-sized; cdr3_nt: TGCAGTGCTAGTAGCGGGGAACGCCACGAGCAGTACTTC; cdr3_aa: CSASSGERHEQYF
j_call: TRBJ2-3; d_call: TRBD2; v_call: TRBV29-1; clone_size: -; cdr3_nt: TGCAGCGCTCGGGAGGCCACAGATACGCAGTATTTT; cdr3_aa: CSAREATDTQYF
j_call: TRBJ2-7; d_call: -; v_call: TRBV10-1; clone_size: few; cdr3_nt: TGCGCCAGCAGTCCTCTTCTACCTCCCTACGAGCAGTACTTC; cdr3_aa: CASSPLLPPYEQYF
j_call: TRBJ1-2; d_call: -; v_call: TRBV19; clone_size: -; cdr3_nt: TGTGCCAGTAGAGGGCGACCTCGAGGCAGGGCCTTCACTAACTATGGCTACACCTTC; cdr3_aa: CASRGRPRGRAFTNYGYTF
j_call: TRBJ1-5; d_call: TRBD1; v_call: TRBV28; clone_size: -; cdr3_nt: TGTGCCAGCAGCGGCCGGGACAGGGGGGGGAATCAGCCCCAGCATTTT; cdr3_aa: CASSGRDRGGNQPQHF
j_call: TRBJ1-2; d_call: -; v_call: TRBV19; clone_size: -; cdr3_nt: TGTGCCAGTAGTAGGTCCCCCCCAACTGATGGAGCTAACTATGGCTACACCTTC; cdr3_aa: CASSRSPPTDGANYGYTF
j_call: TRBJ2-2; d_call: -; v_call: TRBV6-5; clone_size: -; cdr3_nt: TGTGCCAGCAGTACGCGACAGGCCGGGGAGCTGTTTTTT; cdr3_aa: CASSTRQAGELFF
j_call: TRBJ2-5; d_call: -; v_call: TRBV24-1; clone_size: -; cdr3_nt: TGTGCCACCAGTGATTTACAGGCCCAGGGGCAAGAGACCCAGTACTTC; cdr3_aa: CATSDLQAQGQETQYF
j_call: TRBJ2-7; d_call: -; v_call: TRBV30; clone_size: once; cdr3_nt: TGTGCCTGGAGTGTCGGGGGGCTGGAGCAGTACTTC; cdr3_aa: CAWSVGGLEQYF
j_call: TRBJ1-2; d_call: TRBD1; v_call: TRBV29-1; clone_size: -; cdr3_nt: TGCAGCGTTGAAGGGATAGGGGACAGGGCCTATGGCTACACCTTC; cdr3_aa: CSVEGIGDRAYGYTF
j_call: TRBJ1-4; d_call: TRBD1; v_call: TRBV5-1; clone_size: -; cdr3_nt: TGCGCCAGGACAGGGACGGCATGCGAAAAACTGTTTTTT; cdr3_aa: CARTGTACEKLFF
j_call: TRBJ2-1; d_call: -; v_call: TRBV27; clone_size: -; cdr3_nt: TGTGCCAGCACCGGACAGAGCTCGCGCAATGAGCAGTTCTTC; cdr3_aa: CASTGQSSRNEQFF
j_call: TRBJ2-3; d_call: -; v_call: TRBV4-2; clone_size: -; cdr3_nt: TGTGCCAGCAGGAACCGGACACCCTACCACACAGATACGCAGTATTTT; cdr3_aa: CASRNRTPYHTDTQYF
j_call: TRBJ1-1; d_call: -; v_call: TRBV7-8; clone_size: -; cdr3_nt: TGTGCCAGCAGCTTATTGGAGGGAGGATACACTGAAGCTTTCTTT; cdr3_aa: CASSLLEGGYTEAFF